This T cell receptor beta chain was observed in a study of blood T cell repertoires in COVID-19. The overall study: The United States, Italy and Spain provided the acute and convalescent COVID-19 samples. In each case, the material was cDNA or gDNA derived from T cells, B-cell-depleted T cells, or PBMCs.

Per the original data handling: Amplification with reference gene primers provided the estimates of nucleated cell counts. Repertoires were generated with immunoSEQ multiplex PCR, while TCRdb's copy carries only in-frame clones and drops some. For V, J and clone size, that table is used; D and trimming come from the DNA. The sample lists about 5,600 clones, 84% occurring once. This TCR came from a human donor in a cohort sampled during active COVID-19. Sample: peripheral blood.

The CDR3 DNA reads as TGTGCCAGCAGCTTAGGACTAGCGGGGAGGAGGGGGGAGACCCAGTACTTC. Protein product: CASSLGLAGRRGETQYF. The chain combines TRBV7-2 with TRBJ2-5; 11 bases agree with TRBD2. Trimming cost V 1 base and J 5 bases; bases outside gene matches: 9. This CDR3 contains 17 residues. From germline, CDR1 is SGHTA and CDR2 FQGNSA.